A selection of T cell receptor beta chains follows, all from one sample in a study of breast tumors, draining lymph nodes, adjacent tissues. TCRdb used MiXCR to reprocess the multiplex PCR reads, holding one entry per CDR3 protein. The repertoire consists of about 230,000 distinct CDR3 sequences, with roughly 32% occurring once and the leading ten covering approximately 1.5%. The sample was axillary lymph node tissue. The receptors were sampled from a female donor with breast cancer. Some clones in this sample may be carry-over from other donors' samples. Both conserved end residues are part of each CDR3. Fields, in order: clone size, D gene, J gene, V gene, CDR3 DNA, CDR3 protein. A D gene is named only where the DNA matches it firmly. Size is omitted from some rows. Given values are once, few, many or a class for expanded clones.

>many|-|TRBJ2-6|TRBV4-3
TGCGCCAGCAGCCAAGAGTTGCCCCATGCCGTTTCTGGGGCCAACGTCCTGACTTTC
CASSQELPHAVSGANVLTF
>-|-|TRBJ1-3|TRBV11-2
TGTGCCGGCAGCCTGCGGACCCTTTCGGAAAACACCATATATTTT
CAGSLRTLSENTIYF
>-|-|TRBJ2-2|TRBV7-2
TGCGCCAGCAGCTTAGACTCGCTAGGTACCGGGGAGCCGTTTTTT
CASSLDSLGTGEPFF
>many|TRBD1|TRBJ2-7|TRBV11-1
TGTGCCAGCAGCTTACTAGGGACAGGGAACGAGCAGTACTTC
CASSLLGTGNEQYF
>many|-|TRBJ2-2|TRBV20-1
TGCAGTGCTAGCGCCTCCACAACCGGGGAGCTGTTTTTT
CSASASTTGELFF
>few|TRBD1|TRBJ1-1|TRBV5-6
TGTGCCAGCAGCTCCGGACAGGGCCGATGGAACACTGAAGCTTTCTTT
CASSSGQGRWNTEAFF
>-|TRBD1|TRBJ1-6|TRBV20-1
TGCAGTGCTCTGACAGGGATGCAGCCCCTCCACTTT
CSALTGMQPLHF
>-|-|TRBJ2-5|TRBV7-2
TGCGCCAGCACCTTAAACAGGCAAGGGACCCAGTACTTC
CASTLNRQGTQYF
>-|TRBD1|TRBJ2-1|TRBV20-1
TGCTCTGGACAGGGACCCTACAATGAGCAGTTCTTC
CSGQGPYNEQFF
>many|TRBD2|TRBJ2-5|TRBV2
TGTGCCAGCAGTGAAGTTACTAGCGGAAGAGAGACCCAGTACTTC
CASSEVTSGRETQYF
>many|-|TRBJ2-5|TRBV30
TGTGCCTGGGGCGCCGGGCTCCGAGAGACCCAGTACTTC
CAWGAGLRETQYF
>-|-|TRBJ1-2|TRBV6-5
TGTGCCAGCAGTCCCCGGACTGAAGTCTATGGCTACACCTTC
CASSPRTEVYGYTF
>few|TRBD2|TRBJ2-1|TRBV28
TGTGCCAGCAGTTTATGGACTAGCGGGAGCTCCTACAATGAGCAGTTCTTC
CASSLWTSGSSYNEQFF
>many|TRBD2|TRBJ2-5|TRBV6-5
TGTGCCAGCAGTCACTCGTGGAGTAGCGGGAGGGAAGAGACCCAGTACTTC
CASSHSWSSGREETQYF
>-|-|TRBJ2-5|TRBV6-1
TGTGCCAGCAGCCTTGATGCGGGTGGGGGGACCCAGTACTTC
CASSLDAGGGTQYF
>-|-|TRBJ2-3|TRBV6-6
TGTGCCAGCAGTCACTCGAAGGACGGGAGAGGGAGAGATACGCAGTATTTT
CASSHSKDGRGRDTQYF
>-|TRBD2|TRBJ2-5|TRBV7-2
TGTGCCAGCAGCTTTGTGGGACTAGCGGTCAGGGAGACCCAGTACTTC
CASSFVGLAVRETQYF
>many|TRBD2|TRBJ2-1|TRBV12-3/TRBV12-4
TGTGCCAGCAGGTTTAGCGGGAGTAAGGGCAATGAGCAGTTCTTC
CASRFSGSKGNEQFF
>-|TRBD1|TRBJ1-5|TRBV5-4
TGTGCCAGCAGCAGGACAGGGAGCTCCTATAATTCACCCCAGCATTTT
CASSRTGSSYNSPQHF
>many|-|TRBJ2-4|TRBV7-2
TGTGCCAGCAGCTCCTCACCGGGTCACCGGTACTTC
CASSSSPGHRYF
>-|-|TRBJ1-5|TRBV20-1
TGCAGTGCTCCAGACCAGGGGTTGAATCAGCCCCAGCATTTT
CSAPDQGLNQPQHF
>-|-|TRBJ2-6|TRBV12-3/TRBV12-4
TGTGCCAGCAGGAACCAGGGGACTGGGGCCAACGTCCTGACTTTC
CASRNQGTGANVLTF
>-|TRBD2|TRBJ2-7|TRBV29-1
TGCAGCGTAGGCGGGAGCTCCTACGAGCAGTACTTC
CSVGGSSYEQYF
>many|-|TRBJ2-3|TRBV5-1
TGCGCCAGCAGCCTCCCTAGAAGGGGGGCGCAGTATTTT
CASSLPRRGAQYF
>many|-|TRBJ1-4|TRBV5-1
TGCGCCAGCAGCACTGCCAGGGCAACTAATGAAAAACTGTTTTTT
CASSTARATNEKLFF
>-|TRBD1|TRBJ2-3|TRBV15
TGTGCCACCAGCAGTGCGGGACAGGGGGCGGGAGGGGATACGCAGTATTTT
CATSSAGQGAGGDTQYF
>many|TRBD2|TRBJ2-7|TRBV7-9
TGTGCCAGCAGTCTTAGCGGGGAAAGCTCCTACGAGCAGTACTTC
CASSLSGESSYEQYF
>many|-|TRBJ2-1|TRBV7-3
TGTGCCAGCAGCTCCAATGTGGCCCGTTACAATGAGCAGTTCTTC
CASSSNVARYNEQFF
>many|TRBD2|TRBJ2-7|TRBV2
TGTGCCAGCAGGGGGGGGTCCCACGAGCAGTACTTC
CASRGGSHEQYF
>many|-|TRBJ2-1|TRBV18
TGTGCCAGCTCACCCCTAGGGGATGAGCAGTTCTTC
CASSPLGDEQFF
>many|-|TRBJ2-3|TRBV11-3
TGTGCCAGCAGCTTAGAGGGGAGCGATAATCAGTATTTT
CASSLEGSDNQYF
>many|TRBD2|TRBJ2-7|TRBV6-5
TGTGCCAGCAGTTCGGGACTAAATGAGCAGTACTTC
CASSSGLNEQYF
>many|TRBD2|TRBJ2-1|TRBV19
TGTGCCAGTAGTCTCGGACTAGCGGGAGTCAATGAGCAGTTCTTC
CASSLGLAGVNEQFF
>many|-|TRBJ2-2|TRBV5-8
TGTGCCAGCAGCCGACTAGTGCGGTTCACCGGGGAGCTGTTTTTT
CASSRLVRFTGELFF
>many|TRBD2|TRBJ2-5|TRBV5-1
TGCGCCAGCAGCATAATGACTAGCGGGAGCGGAGAGACCCAGTACTTC
CASSIMTSGSGETQYF
>-|-|TRBJ2-3|TRBV2
TGTGCCAGCAGTTGGACTACCAGCACAGATACGCAGTATTTT
CASSWTTSTDTQYF
>many|TRBD2|TRBJ2-2|TRBV30
TGTGCCTGGAGAAAGACTAGCGCGGACACCGGGGAGCTGTTTTTT
CAWRKTSADTGELFF
>once|TRBD2|TRBJ2-5|TRBV12-3/TRBV12-4
TGTGCCAGCAGTTTAGGTACTAGCGGCAGACAAGAGACCCAGTACTTC
CASSLGTSGRQETQYF
>many|TRBD1|TRBJ1-5|TRBV19
TGTGCCAGTAGTGTTACAGGGGGCGGTCAGCCCCAGCATTTT
CASSVTGGGQPQHF
>-|TRBD2|TRBJ2-2|TRBV7-9
TGTGCCAGCAACCCGTCAGCGGGAGAGCTGTTTTTT
CASNPSAGELFF
>many|TRBD1|TRBJ1-2|TRBV30
TGTGCCTGGGCCCGGGACAGGGGACATGGCTACACCTTC
CAWARDRGHGYTF
>-|TRBD2|TRBJ2-1|TRBV2
TGTGCCAGCAAAGGGCTAGCGGGAGGGCCTAGTGAGCAGTTCTTC
CASKGLAGGPSEQFF
>-|-|TRBJ2-6|TRBV6-4
TGTGCCAGCAGCCCCCCCCGGGGCTCTGGGGCCAACGTCCTGACTTTC
CASSPPRGSGANVLTF
>-|TRBD1|TRBJ1-2|TRBV24-1
TGTGCCACCAGTGCTTTTCTAGGCAGGGGGCAAGTTGGCTACACCTTC
CATSAFLGRGQVGYTF
>-|-|TRBJ1-1|TRBV11-2
TGTACCAGCAGCTTAGGGACGGGGAGTGGGGCTTTCTTT
CTSSLGTGSGAFF
>many|TRBD2|TRBJ2-7|TRBV2
TGTGCCAGCAGTCAACAACTAGCGGGAGGCTACGAGCAGTACTTC
CASSQQLAGGYEQYF
>once|-|TRBJ1-5|TRBV24-1
TGTGCCACCAGTGATTCTGGGGGAAATTTT
CATSDSGGNF
>many|TRBD2|TRBJ2-1|TRBV2
TGTGCCAGCCGAGCGGGAGGTGGCCACAATGAGCAGTTCTTC
CASRAGGGHNEQFF